This entry lists 10 T cell receptor beta chains sequenced from one sample in a study of lymphopenia after photon versus proton radiotherapy. Only in-frame clones appear in the TCRdb table, and some are missing; sequencing was by immunoSEQ multiplex PCR. The sample includes roughly 30,000 clones, approximately 87% seen only once; the top ten take roughly 50%. The starting material was peripheral blood, obtained from a patient treated with proton-based radiotherapy. The source of these receptors is a woman aged 60-75 years with cholangiocarcinoma. Some clones in this sample may be carry-over from other donors' samples.

The CDR3 DNA sequence: TGTGCCAGCAGCTTAGTGTTGGAGACCCAGTACTTC. Its protein product is CASSLVLETQYF. This sequence joins TRBV7-6 and TRBJ2-5, with unresolved D. The CDR3 has 12 amino acids. CDR1 and CDR2 (germline): SGHVS, FNYEAQ. The V and J ends lost 1 base and 5 bases respectively, with 5 bases between them.

The rearrangement uses TRBV11-2 and TRBJ2-1; 12 bases line up with TRBD2. This CDR3 is built from 16 residues. Germline CDR1 reads SGHAT; CDR2 reads FQNNGV. V lost 2 bases and J lost 7; bases outside the gene matches: 6. The CDR3 here is CASSLRTSGEGNEQFF. In nucleotides, the CDR3 is TGTGCCAGCAGCTTAAGGACTAGCGGGGAGGGTAATGAGCAGTTCTTC.

This chain uses TRBV5-1 with TRBJ1-6, with D possibly matching TRBD1 (5 bases). CDR3 length equals 16 residues. V was clipped by 4 bases and J by 8 bases, with 19 bases between them. The germline V gene has CDR1 SGHRS and CDR2 YFSETQ. CDR3 sequence: CASSARVGQGYSPLHF. The DNA of the CDR3 is TGCGCCAGCAGCGCCCGAGTTGGGCAGGGTTATTCACCCCTCCACTTT.

The rearrangement uses TRBV27 and TRBJ2-1; 9 bases map to TRBD2. V lost 0 bases and J lost 7; bases outside the gene matches: 7. This CDR3 has 16 amino acids. Germline lookup yields CDR1 MNHEY and CDR2 SMNVEV (reference sequence). In DNA form, the CDR3 reads TGTGCCAGCAGTTTATCTAGCGGGGGCCTGGGGAATGAGCAGTTCTTC. This codes for CASSLSSGGLGNEQFF.

The chain links TRBV9 to TRBJ2-1; 12 nucleotides agree with TRBD2. The CDR3 is made up of 16 amino acids. CDR1 and CDR2 from the germline V gene are SGDLS and YYNGEE. Trimming took 2 bases from V and 8 from J; bases not matched to a gene: 8. The CDR3 DNA follows: TGTGCCAGCAGCGTGGCTAGCGGGAGGGCAGGCGATGAGCAGTTCTTC. Translation gives CASSVASGRAGDEQFF.

The chain recombines TRBV9 with TRBJ2-1; 9 bases match TRBD2. J lost 11 bases, V lost 6 bases, and 21 bases had no gene match. Germline values: CDR1 SGDLS, CDR2 YYNGEE. The CDR3 spans 17 residues. CDR3 protein: CASTRDRRGGSILQQFF. The CDR3 DNA follows: TGTGCCAGCACGCGAGACAGGCGGGGGGGCTCAATCCTCCAGCAGTTCTTC.

This rearrangement joins TRBV5-1 to TRBJ2-7; D might be TRBD1 or TRBD2, each matching 6 bases. With 6 bases removed from V and 3 bases from J, the gap between germline ends came to 19 bases. The CDR3 is made up of 15 amino acids. Germline CDR1 is SGHRS and CDR2 is YFSETQ. In DNA, the CDR3 is TGCGCCAGCAACTCCGGAGGGACAACAAACTACGAGCAGTACTTC. Protein: CASNSGGTTNYEQYF.

This clone was detected a few times. The rearrangement uses TRBV11-2 and TRBJ1-3; D remains unclear. Germline V gives CDR1 SGHAT, CDR2 FQNNGV. V dropped 5 bases and J dropped 0 bases, with 5 bases sitting between them. This CDR3 is 13 amino acids long. The CDR3 here is CASSGDSGNTIYF. CDR3 nucleotide sequence: TGTGCCAGCAGCGGGGACTCTGGAAACACCATATATTTT.

The J gene is TRBJ2-1, the V gene TRBV7-3; D perhaps matches TRBD2 (6 bases). The CDR3 loop spans 17 amino acids. Germline assignment: CDR1 SGHTA and CDR2 FQGTGA. The germline V and J ends were trimmed by 2 bases and 5 bases, with 19 bases remaining between them. Here the CDR3 DNA reads TGTGCCAGCAGCTTAGATGGGGCCGGGGGAGGAGACAATGAGCAGTTCTTC. Protein product: CASSLDGAGGGDNEQFF. The variable domain in full, with the rest retrieved from reference TRBV7-3 and TRBJ2-1, is GAGVSQTPSNKVTEKGKYVELRCDPISGHTALYWYRQSLGQGPEFLIYFQGTGAADDSGLPNDRFFAVRPEGSVSTLKIQRTERGDSAVYLCASSLDGAGGGDNEQFFGPGTRLTVL.

V and J are TRBV25-1 and TRBJ1-1, with a weak D call TRBD1 (6 bases). The CDR3 extends over 14 amino acids. Trimming removed 8 bases at V and 1 base at J, with 14 bases between. From germline, CDR1 is MGHDK and CDR2 SYGVNS. For the CDR3, the DNA is TGTGCCAGCGGGGCGGGGGCTCCGAACACTGAAGCTTTCTTT. Residues: CASGAGAPNTEAFF. Full variable domain (rest looked up from reference TRBV25-1 and TRBJ1-1): EADIYQTPRYLVIGTGKKITLECSQTMGHDKMYWYQQDPGMELHLIHYSYGVNSTEKGDLSSESTVSRIRTEHFPLTLESARPSHTSQYLCASGAGAPNTEAFFGQGTRLTVV.